Following are 20 T cell receptor beta chains from one sample sequenced in a study of T cell responses to AZD1222 COVID-19 vaccine. Produced via immunoSEQ multiplex PCR; TCRdb's table is partial and in-frame only. In the table there are 30,000 to 35,000 clones, 70% to 80% of which are singletons. The sequencing used peripheral blood, collected 28 days after the second AZD1222 dose. These receptors originate from an adult who received the AZD1222 COVID-19 vaccine.

The CDR3 nucleotides are TGCGCCAGCAGCTTGTCAGGCGTCAGACCTGATGTC. Protein product: CASSLSGVRPDV. The chain is built from TRBV5-1 and TRBJ2-7; D is unresolved. The CDR3 has 12 residues. Germline loops: CDR1 SGHRS, CDR2 YFSETQ.

The chain joins TRBV6-2 or TRBV6-3 to TRBJ2-2; D is undetermined. CDR1 and CDR2 (germline): MNHEY, SVGEGT. The length of the CDR3 is 14 residues. Deletions cut 6 bases from V and 6 bases from J, with 14 bases between. CDR3 residues: CASSSHSFSGELFF. The CDR3 DNA reads as TGTGCCAGCAGCTCTCACAGTTTCTCCGGGGAGCTGTTTTTT.

The table lists this clone with a few counts. The V gene is TRBV3-1 (or the pseudogene TRBV3-2), the J gene TRBJ2-1; 8 nucleotides line up with TRBD2. V was clipped by 0 bases and J by 4 bases; unmatched bases: 8. The CDR3 runs 17 residues. Germline V lookup: CDR1 LGHDT, CDR2 YNNKEL (reference sequence). CDR3 DNA sequence: TGTGCCAGCAGCCAAGATCCCCTCGGGACTAGATACAATGAGCAGTTCTTC. Its translation: CASSQDPLGTRYNEQFF.

V and J are TRBV6-5 and TRBJ2-1; no reliable D call. CDR1 is MNHEY and CDR2 is SVGAGI in the germline V gene. This CDR3 is built from 15 residues. The V gene lost 0 bases and the J gene lost 2 bases, with 8 bases spanning the gap. The DNA for the CDR3 is TGTGCCAGCAGTTACTCGGAGCGTGCCTACAATGAGCAGTTCTTC. Protein: CASSYSERAYNEQFF.

Comments on this clone: The junction departs from germline at one end; a sequencing error may be responsible. CDR3 loop: CASSLERLNTDTQYF. CDR3 nucleotide sequence: TGTGCCAGCAGCCTAGAGCGGTTAAACACAGATACGCAGTATTTT. V is TRBV11-2 and J is TRBJ2-3; perhaps TRBD2 as D (5 bases). CDR3 size: 15 residues. Germline CDR1 is SGHAT and CDR2 is FQNNGV.

The V and J genes are TRBV6-1 and TRBJ1-3; no clear D gene. CDR3 size: 17 residues. The V end was cut by 4 bases, the J end by 0 bases, with 16 bases between. CDR1 is MNHNS, CDR2 SASEGT, per germline. The chain's CDR3 is CASSGVQFSSSGNTIYF. The CDR3 nucleotides are TGTGCCAGCAGTGGTGTGCAGTTTTCGAGCTCTGGAAACACCATATATTTT.

The table lists this clone with a count of one. CDR3 amino acids: CASSIRQTRSEQYV. The CDR3 DNA reads TGTGCCAGTAGTATAAGACAAACTAGGTCCGAGCAGTACGTC. The chain couples TRBV19 to TRBJ2-7, with D possibly matching TRBD2 (5 bases). The V gene's germline CDR1 is LNHDA and CDR2 SQIVND (reference sequence). The germline V and J ends were trimmed by 2 bases and 6 bases, with 14 bases remaining between them. The CDR3 has 14 residues.

The chain employs TRBV7-8 and TRBJ2-3; a weak D match, TRBD1 (7 bases). Trimming removed 4 bases at V and 6 bases at J, with 14 bases between. CDR1 and CDR2 from the germline V gene are SGHVS and FQNEAQ. The CDR3 has 14 amino acids. The CDR3 here is CASSYRQGLDTQYF. Written as DNA, the CDR3 is TGTGCCAGCAGCTACAGACAGGGACTCGATACGCAGTATTTT.

CDR3 in amino acids: CASSLNWGWETQYF. As DNA, the CDR3 is TGTGCCAGCAGCTTAAATTGGGGGTGGGAGACCCAGTACTTC. The chain couples TRBV7-2 to TRBJ2-5; perhaps D is TRBD1 or TRBD2 (5 bases each). This CDR3 is 14 amino acids long. Trimming left V 2 bases short and J 5 bases short, with 12 bases between. CDR1 and CDR2 (germline): SGHTA, FQGNSA.

This rearrangement joins TRBV6-4 to TRBJ2-2; TRBD1 is a possible D gene (5 bases). The CDR3 extends over 15 amino acids. V was trimmed by 9 bases and J by 0 bases, leaving 14 bases between them. CDR1 and CDR2 (germline): MRHNA, SNTAGT. The CDR3 protein is CASGSGNANTGELFF. In nucleotides, the CDR3 is TGTGCCAGTGGTTCAGGGAACGCGAACACCGGGGAGCTGTTTTTT.

By proportion, this clone is medium-sized. The rearrangement uses TRBV19 and TRBJ2-7; 8 nucleotides agree with TRBD1. V shed 4 bases and J 3 bases; nucleotides not matched to a gene: 8. CDR3 length: 15 amino acids. Germline assignment: CDR1 LNHDA and CDR2 SQIVND (reference sequence). The CDR3 sequence is CASSKDPTGGYEQYF. The CDR3 bases are TGTGCCAGTAGTAAGGATCCCACAGGGGGCTACGAGCAGTACTTC.

This sequence joins TRBV3-1 (or the pseudogene TRBV3-2) and TRBJ1-3, with D maybe TRBD1 (6 bases). The CDR3 is made up of 16 amino acids. CDR1 and CDR2 from the germline V gene are LGHDT and YNNKEL (reference sequence). The V end lost 2 bases, the J end lost 2 bases, and 13 bases lay between the germline ends. The CDR3: CASSQWGGRAGNTIYF. CDR3 DNA sequence: TGTGCCAGCAGCCAATGGGGGGGCAGGGCTGGAAACACCATATATTTT.

The CDR3, as DNA: TGTGCCAGCAGCCAGGGGAGACCCGCAACTAATGAAAAACTGTTTTTT. It encodes CASSQGRPATNEKLFF. The chain combines TRBV4-2 with TRBJ1-4; D is uncertain. Germline assignment: CDR1 LGHNA and CDR2 YNFKEQ. The CDR3 covers 16 residues. V was pared by 3 bases and J by 0 bases, with 11 bases between.

V gene TRBV11-2 combines with J gene TRBJ2-2; TRBD2 matches at 11 bases. The V and J ends lost 6 bases and 5 bases, in that order; junction bases with no gene match: 2. Germline CDR1 reads SGHAT; CDR2 reads FQNNGV. The CDR3 has 14 amino acids. Written as DNA, the CDR3 is TGTGCCAGCAGGCCTAGCGGGGGGACCGGGGAGCTGTTTTTT. Its protein is CASRPSGGTGELFF.

This sequence joins TRBV28 and TRBJ1-1; perhaps TRBD1 as D (6 bases). The V end was cut by 4 bases, the J end by 3 bases, with 15 bases between. From germline, CDR1 is MDHEN and CDR2 SYDVKM. This CDR3 has 15 residues. The CDR3 nucleotides read TGTGCCAGCAGTTCCACAGGGCAGGGTTACACTGAAGCTTTCTTT. It is translated as CASSSTGQGYTEAFF.

This clone was seen only once. V usage is TRBV9 and J usage is TRBJ2-1; TRBD1 is a possible D gene (5 bases). The ends were cut back, 7 bases at V and 0 bases at J, with 38 bases in the middle. CDR1 is SGDLS, CDR2 YYNGEE, per germline. CDR3 length: 23 residues. CDR3 DNA: TGTGCCAGCGTCAGTTTCCGTCGAGGCTCCCAATATATAGACAGCAGCTCCTACAATGAGCAGTTCTTC. Translation: CASVSFRRGSQYIDSSSYNEQFF.

V is TRBV11-2 and J is TRBJ1-1; no clear D gene. V lost 1 base and J lost 0, with 12 bases in between. The CDR3 runs to 16 residues. The germline gives CDR1 SGHAT, CDR2 FQNNGV. Written as DNA, the CDR3 is TGTGCCAGCAGCTTAGTCGGGGTAAACATGAACACTGAAGCTTTCTTT. It codes for CASSLVGVNMNTEAFF.

The chain employs TRBV9 and TRBJ2-1, with 9 bases matching TRBD1. V trimming: 0 bases; J trimming: 6 bases; junction bases outside the gene matches: 16. CDR3 length equals 19 residues. Germline CDR1 is SGDLS and CDR2 is YYNGEE. CDR3 region: CASSVAGWGQGDRGNEQFF. As DNA, the CDR3 is TGTGCCAGCAGCGTAGCGGGATGGGGACAGGGCGATAGGGGCAATGAGCAGTTCTTC.

V usage is TRBV14 and J usage is TRBJ2-3, with D perhaps matching TRBD2 (7 bases). Germline CDR1 is SGHDN and CDR2 is FVKESK. The CDR3 contains 14 residues. V shed 4 bases and J shed 5 bases, with 13 bases lying between them. The DNA for the CDR3 is TGTGCCAGCAGCCGAGGGGGGGGAAGAGATACGCAGTATTTT. Its translation: CASSRGGGRDTQYF.

The gene calls are TRBV6-5 and TRBJ2-1, with a tentative D call TRBD2 (7 bases). The germline V gene encodes CDR1 MNHEY and CDR2 SVGAGI. Trimming took off 3 bases at V and 5 bases at J, with 14 bases between the two ends. The CDR3 spans 15 residues. In DNA, the CDR3 is TGTGCCAGCAGTTATGCGGGGGCCCGTAACAATGAGCAGTTCTTC. Its translation: CASSYAGARNNEQFF.